This T cell receptor (beta chain) was obtained from a study of early T cells in non-severe SARS-CoV-2 infection. The overall study: Bulk RNA isolated from unsorted whole blood underwent sequencing; chains were not paired. Study-wide results and caveats: VDJdb matching, biased toward anti-spike CD8 responses, missed private and CD4 specificities.

This clonotype was counted ten times or more. Its antigen is not identified. CDR3 length: 11 residues. Germline CDR1 SEHNR, CDR2 FQNEAQ (reference sequence). The V end lost 4 bases, the J end lost 3 bases, and 3 bases lay between the germline ends. Researchers tagged individual cDNA molecules with unique molecular identifiers. TCRdb re-derived calls from the 5' RACE reads in MiXCR, one entry per CDR3 protein. Among around 63,000 distinct CDR3 sequences listed, under 15% were seen once. Sample: whole blood. The receptor was derived from an adult who was a healthcare worker with PCR-confirmed SARS-CoV-2 infection or an uninfected control (not recorded which). This sequence joins TRBV7-9 and TRBJ1-2, with D uncertain. For the CDR3, the DNA is TGTGCCAGCAGCTCCGACTATGGCTACACCTTC. Translation: CASSSDYGYTF.